These T cell receptor beta chains were read from a single sample in a study of shared clonotypes between healthy human individuals. TCRdb's table, derived via immunoSEQ multiplex PCR, lists solely in-frame clones and lacks some. The data hold about a million clones, with around 77% observed a single time. Sequencing was done on a sample of memory CD4+ T cells from PBMCs. These receptors all come from a man younger than 30 in good health. Some clones in this sample may be carry-over from other donors' samples. Both conserved end residues are part of each CDR3. The order of the fields is D gene, V gene, J gene, clone size, CDR3 DNA, CDR3 protein. D genes are given only for firm matches. Only part of the rows carry a size: once, few, many, or a class if the clone is expanded.

D gene: TRBD2; V gene: TRBV10-1; J gene: TRBJ2-1; clone size: -; CDR3 DNA: TGCGCCAGCAGTGAACATTCTGGGCTAGCGGGAGGAAAAAATGAGCAGTTCTTC; CDR3 protein: CASSEHSGLAGGKNEQFF
D gene: -; V gene: TRBV11-2; J gene: TRBJ2-5; clone size: -; CDR3 DNA: TGTGCCAGCAGCTTAGTATTCCGGGGTTCCAAAGAGACCCAGTACTTC; CDR3 protein: CASSLVFRGSKETQYF
D gene: -; V gene: TRBV7-2; J gene: TRBJ2-5; clone size: -; CDR3 DNA: TGTGCCAGCAGCCTCCAATTCGCTGAGACCCAGTACTTC; CDR3 protein: CASSLQFAETQYF
D gene: -; V gene: TRBV28; J gene: TRBJ1-2; clone size: -; CDR3 DNA: TGTGCCAGCAGTTTATATTCGTCGGGGGCGCCTGGCTACACCTTC; CDR3 protein: CASSLYSSGAPGYTF
D gene: -; V gene: TRBV19; J gene: TRBJ2-5; clone size: -; CDR3 DNA: TGTGCCAGTAGTATAGTGGGCGCTCGGGGCGGTCAAGAGACCCAGTACTTC; CDR3 protein: CASSIVGARGGQETQYF
D gene: -; V gene: TRBV2; J gene: TRBJ2-5; clone size: once; CDR3 DNA: TGTGCCAGCAGTGATAGGGAGACCCAGTACTTC; CDR3 protein: CASSDRETQYF
D gene: -; V gene: TRBV28; J gene: TRBJ1-4; clone size: -; CDR3 DNA: TGTGCCAGCAGTTTGGGGTGGAGAAAACTGTTTTTT; CDR3 protein: CASSLGWRKLFF
D gene: TRBD2; V gene: TRBV5-4; J gene: TRBJ2-1; clone size: once; CDR3 DNA: TGTGCCAGCAGCACGGGACTAGCGGACAACAATGAGCAGTTCTTC; CDR3 protein: CASSTGLADNNEQFF
D gene: TRBD2; V gene: TRBV6-5; J gene: TRBJ2-7; clone size: -; CDR3 DNA: TGTGCCAGCAAGACTAGCGGGTCCTACGAGCAGTACTTC; CDR3 protein: CASKTSGSYEQYF
D gene: TRBD1; V gene: TRBV6-4; J gene: TRBJ2-6; clone size: -; CDR3 DNA: TGTGCCAGCAGCTCTACAGGGGCTGGGGCCAACGTCCTGACTTTC; CDR3 protein: CASSSTGAGANVLTF
D gene: -; V gene: TRBV27; J gene: TRBJ1-5; clone size: -; CDR3 DNA: TGTGCCAGCAGTTTATCAGGTCTCAATCAGCCCCAGCATTTT; CDR3 protein: CASSLSGLNQPQHF
D gene: TRBD2; V gene: TRBV19; J gene: TRBJ2-5; clone size: -; CDR3 DNA: TGTGCCAGTAGTATGAGAGCGGGAGAGCTAGAGACCCAGTACTTC; CDR3 protein: CASSMRAGELETQYF
D gene: -; V gene: TRBV5-1; J gene: TRBJ1-1; clone size: -; CDR3 DNA: TGCGCCAGCAGCTTGTTGGTTAGGGCCGACACTGAAGCTTTCTTT; CDR3 protein: CASSLLVRADTEAFF
D gene: TRBD1; V gene: TRBV28; J gene: TRBJ2-3; clone size: -; CDR3 DNA: TGTGCCAGCAGAGCCATGGCGGGCAAGGGGGCTAGCACAGATACGCAGTATTTT; CDR3 protein: CASRAMAGKGASTDTQYF
D gene: -; V gene: TRBV7-3; J gene: TRBJ1-2; clone size: -; CDR3 DNA: TGTGCCAGCAGTCCCGATGGATCTTATGGCTACACCTTC; CDR3 protein: CASSPDGSYGYTF
D gene: -; V gene: TRBV27; J gene: TRBJ1-2; clone size: -; CDR3 DNA: TGTGCCAGCAGTTCCCCGAGCAGGGGTGACTATGGCTACACCTTC; CDR3 protein: CASSSPSRGDYGYTF
D gene: TRBD1; V gene: TRBV7-2; J gene: TRBJ2-1; clone size: -; CDR3 DNA: TGTGCCAGCAGCTTAGGGTGGACAGGATACAATGAGCAGTTCTTC; CDR3 protein: CASSLGWTGYNEQFF
D gene: -; V gene: TRBV5-5; J gene: TRBJ2-1; clone size: -; CDR3 DNA: TGTGCCAGCAGCGCGGGACAACCGAGCTCCTACAATGAGCAGTTCTTC; CDR3 protein: CASSAGQPSSYNEQFF
D gene: -; V gene: TRBV11-3; J gene: TRBJ2-7; clone size: -; CDR3 DNA: TGTGCCAGCAGCTCCTTAACTTACAGCGACGAGCAGTACTTC; CDR3 protein: CASSSLTYSDEQYF
D gene: TRBD1; V gene: TRBV2; J gene: TRBJ1-2; clone size: few; CDR3 DNA: TGTGCCAGCCCTCCAAGGGACAGCATTAACTATGGCTACACCTTC; CDR3 protein: CASPPRDSINYGYTF
D gene: -; V gene: TRBV6-1; J gene: TRBJ2-1; clone size: -; CDR3 DNA: TGTGCCAGCAGTGAATCGGTCAGGGTCTACAATGAGCAGTTCTTC; CDR3 protein: CASSESVRVYNEQFF
D gene: TRBD1; V gene: TRBV19; J gene: TRBJ2-2; clone size: -; CDR3 DNA: TGTGCCAGTAGTACCAGCCTGGGACAGTCGGACACCGGGGAGCTGTTTTTT; CDR3 protein: CASSTSLGQSDTGELFF
D gene: -; V gene: TRBV27; J gene: TRBJ2-5; clone size: -; CDR3 DNA: TGTGCCAGCAGTTTATACAGGGTAGGAGAGACCCAGTACTTC; CDR3 protein: CASSLYRVGETQYF
D gene: TRBD1; V gene: TRBV7-9; J gene: TRBJ2-5; clone size: -; CDR3 DNA: TGTGCCAGCAGCCGACGGGGCAGGGACAGGGGACAAGAGACCCAGTACTTC; CDR3 protein: CASSRRGRDRGQETQYF
D gene: -; V gene: TRBV11-3; J gene: TRBJ2-3; clone size: -; CDR3 DNA: TGTGCCAGCAGCTCGAGGGGGGATACGCAGTATTTT; CDR3 protein: CASSSRGDTQYF
D gene: -; V gene: TRBV5-1; J gene: TRBJ2-1; clone size: -; CDR3 DNA: TGCGCCAGCAGCTTGGTTGCGGATCATTACAATGAGCAGTTCTTC; CDR3 protein: CASSLVADHYNEQFF
D gene: TRBD1; V gene: TRBV27; J gene: TRBJ1-1; clone size: -; CDR3 DNA: TGTGCCGGGAAAGTTGGAAGTCCATATCAGGCAGGGGGTAACACTGAAGCTTTCTTT; CDR3 protein: CAGKVGSPYQAGGNTEAFF
D gene: -; V gene: TRBV7-9; J gene: TRBJ1-3; clone size: -; CDR3 DNA: TGTGCCAGCCACTTTGCAAGCCCTGGAAACACCATATATTTT; CDR3 protein: CASHFASPGNTIYF
D gene: TRBD1; V gene: TRBV28; J gene: TRBJ2-5; clone size: once; CDR3 DNA: TGTGCCAGCAGTCAGCTAGGGACAGGGGGCGCAGAGACCCAGTACTTC; CDR3 protein: CASSQLGTGGAETQYF
D gene: TRBD1; V gene: TRBV2; J gene: TRBJ2-7; clone size: -; CDR3 DNA: TGTGCCAGCAGTGAAGGTCAGGGGGCCTACGAGCAGTACTTC; CDR3 protein: CASSEGQGAYEQYF
D gene: TRBD2; V gene: TRBV10-2; J gene: TRBJ2-7; clone size: once; CDR3 DNA: TGCGCCAGCATTCCGACTAGCGGCCAGATCTACGAGCAGTACTTC; CDR3 protein: CASIPTSGQIYEQYF
D gene: -; V gene: TRBV2; J gene: TRBJ1-1; clone size: -; CDR3 DNA: TGTGCCAGCAGTGTATTTGGGGTCGGAAACACTGAAGCTTTCTTT; CDR3 protein: CASSVFGVGNTEAFF
D gene: -; V gene: TRBV7-2; J gene: TRBJ1-1; clone size: -; CDR3 DNA: TGTGCCAGCAGCTTAAGGGGGAATAGGGCCACTGAAGCTTTCTTT; CDR3 protein: CASSLRGNRATEAFF
D gene: TRBD1; V gene: TRBV29-1; J gene: TRBJ1-2; clone size: -; CDR3 DNA: TGCAGCGCGGGACAGGGAGGATATGGCTACACCTTC; CDR3 protein: CSAGQGGYGYTF
D gene: TRBD1; V gene: TRBV29-1; J gene: TRBJ1-2; clone size: -; CDR3 DNA: TGCAGCGTTGAAGATCCGACAGGGGCTCGCTATGGCTACACCTTC; CDR3 protein: CSVEDPTGARYGYTF
D gene: TRBD2; V gene: TRBV29-1; J gene: TRBJ2-7; clone size: -; CDR3 DNA: TGCAGCGTTGAAGGGGGGACACTAAGGGTAGCGGGAGAAACCTACGAGCAGTACTTC; CDR3 protein: CSVEGGTLRVAGETYEQYF
D gene: -; V gene: TRBV5-4; J gene: TRBJ2-5; clone size: -; CDR3 DNA: TGTGCCAGCAGCCAGAGAGAGACCCAGTACTTC; CDR3 protein: CASSQRETQYF
D gene: TRBD1; V gene: TRBV27; J gene: TRBJ1-2; clone size: -; CDR3 DNA: TGTGCCAGCAGCCCTAGGGGGACAGGGGTCGGCTACACCTTC; CDR3 protein: CASSPRGTGVGYTF
D gene: -; V gene: TRBV19; J gene: TRBJ1-1; clone size: -; CDR3 DNA: TGTGCCAGTAGTTCAGGGCTCAACACTGAAGCTTTCTTT; CDR3 protein: CASSSGLNTEAFF
D gene: -; V gene: TRBV9; J gene: TRBJ2-3; clone size: -; CDR3 DNA: TGTGCCAGCTCACTGCTTGAGCGAGATACGCAGTATTTT; CDR3 protein: CASSLLERDTQYF